This TCR beta chain was profiled in a study of T cell repertoires in cytomegalovirus infection. Study findings and constraints: There were HLA-C-restricted CMV-specific TCR beta clonotypes dominating the ex vivo response.

The CDR3 runs 13 residues. Germline CDR1 is MNHEY and CDR2 is SMNVEV (reference sequence). The V and J ends lost 6 bases and 5 bases respectively, with 14 bases between them. The table lists this clonotype with a count of one. The antigen remains undetermined. TCRdb recomputed calls from the reads with MiXCR, one row per CDR3 protein. The sample has 50,000 to 60,000 distinct CDR3 sequences, about 20% seen once. The gene calls are TRBV27 and TRBJ2-7, with a possible D match to TRBD1 (5 bases). The clonotype comes from a human donor in good health (CMV status not recorded). Some clones in this sample may be carry-over from other donors' samples. Here the sequenced sample was CD8+ T cells from cultured PBMCs, taken from culture after CMV antigen stimulation. The DNA of the CDR3 is TGTGCCAGCAGCCTAGGGGCTGGGGACGAGCAGTACTTC. The encoded protein is CASSLGAGDEQYF.